The 19 T cell receptor beta chains presented below share a single source sample, sequenced in a study of blood T cell repertoires in COVID-19. Sequenced by immunoSEQ multiplex PCR; TCRdb stores in-frame clones only, minus some. The sample has approximately 100,000 clones; roughly 87% are singletons. The sequencing input was peripheral blood. These receptors originate from a man over 45 in a cohort sampled during active COVID-19.

The chain combines TRBV11-3 with TRBJ1-1; 7 nucleotides line up with TRBD1. The CDR3 totals 14 residues. J was trimmed by 1 base and V by 5 bases; bases with no gene match: 4. Germline lookup yields CDR1 SGHNT and CDR2 YENEEA. The CDR3 sequence is CASSNRGRNTEAFF. CDR3 nucleotides: TGTGCCAGCAGCAACAGGGGCCGGAACACTGAAGCTTTCTTT.

The chain has TRBV27 and TRBJ2-1, with D tentatively TRBD1 (6 bases). The CDR3 covers 16 residues. The germline V gene encodes CDR1 MNHEY and CDR2 SMNVEV (reference sequence). V was trimmed by 4 bases and J by 2 bases, leaving 15 bases between them. Here the CDR3 DNA reads TGTGCCAGCAGTTCAATAACAGGGAGCCCCTACAATGAGCAGTTCTTC. Its translation: CASSSITGSPYNEQFF.

This chain connects TRBV11-2 to TRBJ2-1; D call uncertain. CDR3 size: 12 residues. The germline CDR1 and CDR2 sequences are SGHAT and FQNNGV. V dropped 2 bases and J dropped 4 bases, with 3 bases sitting between them. The CDR3 reads CASSLRYNEQFF. CDR3 DNA sequence: TGTGCCAGCAGCTTACGGTACAATGAGCAGTTCTTC.

This chain connects TRBV3-1 (or the pseudogene TRBV3-2) to TRBJ2-5; TRBD2 agrees at 10 bases. CDR1 and CDR2 (germline): LGHDT, YNNKEL (reference sequence). The CDR3 is made up of 16 amino acids. The junction had 12 bases not matched to a gene; V was cut back by 6 bases and J by 5 bases. The CDR3 region has the DNA TGTGCCAGCAGTTCCGTGATAGCGGGGGGCGGGGAGACCCAGTACTTC. Its protein is CASSSVIAGGGETQYF.

The V and J genes are TRBV6-6 and TRBJ1-1, with D tentatively TRBD1 (5 bases). Germline lookup yields CDR1 MNHNY and CDR2 SVGAGI (reference sequence). The CDR3 has 15 residues. Deletions cut 5 bases from V and 1 base from J, with 14 bases between. CDR3: CASSRLGGENTEAFF. CDR3 DNA: TGTGCCAGCAGTCGCCTGGGGGGGGAGAACACTGAAGCTTTCTTT.

As concerns this clone: The junction departs from germline at one end; a sequencing error may be responsible. V gene TRBV6-5 combines with J gene TRBJ2-5; TRBD2 matches 8 bases. CDR3 length equals 14 residues. CDR1 and CDR2 (germline): MNHEY, SVGAGI. The CDR3: CATSSGAERGTQYF. The CDR3, as DNA: TGTGCCACCAGTAGCGGGGCGGAGAGAGGGACCCAGTACTTC.

CDR3 DNA sequence: TGTGCCAGCAGAGACAGGGGGCCGAGAAAACTGTTTTTT. Translating it yields CASRDRGPRKLFF. The chain employs TRBV2 and TRBJ1-4; 10 bases match TRBD1. In germline, CDR1 is SNHLY, CDR2 FYNNEI. The V segment lost 6 bases and the J segment 10 bases; nucleotides outside the gene matches: 5. The CDR3 is 13 residues long.

A note on this clone: The sample contains more than one DNA sequence encoding this CDR3. The V call is TRBV28, the J call TRBJ2-5; possible D gene TRBD1, 5 bases. V was shortened by 5 bases and J by 2 bases, with 6 bases between the two germline ends. This CDR3 contains 12 residues. CDR1 and CDR2 (germline): MDHEN, SYDVKM. The CDR3 bases are TGTGCCAGCAGTCAGGGTCAAGAGACCCAGTACTTC. Translation: CASSQGQETQYF.

The J gene is TRBJ1-2, the V gene TRBV2; 9 positions match TRBD1. The junction had 14 bases not matched to a gene; V was cut back by 0 bases and J by 6 bases. Germline lookup yields CDR1 SNHLY and CDR2 FYNNEI. This CDR3 region has 18 residues. The CDR3 region is CASSEARTGDLSGDGYTF. The CDR3 DNA reads as TGTGCCAGCAGTGAAGCTAGGACAGGGGACCTTAGTGGCGATGGCTACACCTTC.

The V gene is TRBV19, the J gene TRBJ2-1; 11 positions agree with TRBD2. The CDR3 has 18 amino acids. Germline CDR1 LNHDA, CDR2 SQIVND (reference sequence). Germline trimming cut 1 base from V and 7 bases from J; bases unmatched to any gene: 12. CDR3 in DNA: TGTGCCAGTAGTATAGCTGGGGTAGCGGGGGGGCCCTTGAATGAGCAGTTCTTC. This codes for CASSIAGVAGGPLNEQFF.

This clone turned up a few times. The rearrangement uses TRBV24-1 and TRBJ1-5; D is undetermined. The V end was cut by 2 bases, the J end by 5 bases, with 6 bases between. The CDR3 spans 13 residues. Germline assignment: CDR1 KGHDR and CDR2 SFDVKD. The CDR3 region is CATSDSLDQPQHF. Here the CDR3 DNA reads TGTGCCACCAGTGATTCCCTAGATCAGCCCCAGCATTTT.

CDR3 DNA: TGTGCCAGCCGACCCCCTTCGAACGGAGGTCCTGAAGCTTTCTTT. Protein product: CASRPPSNGGPEAFF. This chain joins TRBV6-5 and TRBJ1-1, with D uncertain. CDR3 length: 15 residues. In germline, CDR1 is MNHEY, CDR2 SVGAGI. Deletions cut 8 bases from V and 6 bases from J, with 22 bases between.

The CDR3 DNA reads TGTGCCAGCAGTGTGCCGGGACAGAGAAACTATGGCTACACCTTC. Its protein product is CASSVPGQRNYGYTF. The rearrangement links TRBV28 to TRBJ1-2, with 7 bases identical to TRBD1. CDR3 length equals 15 residues. With V trimmed by 5 bases and J by 2 bases, 8 bases remained unmatched. The germline V gene has CDR1 MDHEN and CDR2 SYDVKM.

This rearrangement joins TRBV5-5 to TRBJ2-7; a weak D match, TRBD2 (6 bases). This CDR3 spans 15 amino acids. V was clipped by 3 bases and J by 0 bases, with 13 bases between them. Germline CDR1 and CDR2: SGHKS and YYEKEE (reference sequence). This chain's CDR3 is CASSWGVFNSYEQYF. As DNA, the CDR3 is TGTGCCAGCAGCTGGGGGGTATTCAACTCCTACGAGCAGTACTTC.

This chain links TRBV5-8 with TRBJ1-2; 7 nucleotides align to TRBD1. This CDR3 spans 16 amino acids. Germline V gene lookup returns CDR1 SGHTS and CDR2 YDEGEE. J gave up 5 bases and V 4 bases, and 14 bases lay outside the gene matches. The CDR3 loop is CASSRTISTGSYGYTF. The CDR3 DNA follows: TGTGCCAGCAGCCGGACAATATCGACAGGGTCTTATGGCTACACCTTC.

J is TRBJ2-7 and V is TRBV6-5; 8 bases line up with TRBD2. Unmatched junction bases numbered 8, after V lost 4 bases and J lost 3 bases. Germline V CDR1 and CDR2: MNHEY, SVGAGI. There are 15 residues in the CDR3. This CDR3 is CASSLHPRGGYEQYV. CDR3 DNA: TGTGCCAGCAGTTTACATCCACGGGGGGGCTACGAGCAGTACGTC.

The chain links TRBV19 to TRBJ2-2, with TRBD1 as a possible D gene (6 bases). V dropped 7 bases and J dropped 1 base, with 16 bases sitting between them. CDR3 size: 16 residues. In germline, CDR1 is LNHDA, CDR2 SQIVND (reference sequence). CDR3 loop: CASKEVGAMNTGELFF. The CDR3 nucleotides read TGTGCCAGTAAAGAGGTGGGGGCGATGAACACCGGGGAGCTGTTTTTT.

V and J are TRBV9 and TRBJ2-1; the match to TRBD2 covers 9 bases. Per germline, CDR1 SGDLS and CDR2 YYNGEE. The CDR3 contains 14 residues. The trim removed 0 bases at V and 5 bases at J, leaving 0 bases unmatched. Here the CDR3 DNA reads TGTGCCAGCAGCGTAGCTAGCGGGGACAATGAGCAGTTCTTC. Encoded protein: CASSVASGDNEQFF. The whole variable domain, remainder taken from reference TRBV9 and TRBJ2-1, is DSGVTQTPKHLITATGQRVTLRCSPRSGDLSVYWYQQSLDQGLQFLIQYYNGEERAKGNILERFSAQQFPDLHSELNLSSLELGDSALYFCASSVASGDNEQFFGPGTRLTVL.

This clone appeared a single time. The DNA of the CDR3 is TGTGCCAGCAGCGTACATGGGGGCAATGGGGAGACCCAGTACTTC. As protein: CASSVHGGNGETQYF. V usage is TRBV9 and J usage is TRBJ2-5; D may be TRBD1 (6 bases). V dropped 1 base and J dropped 5 bases, with 15 bases sitting between them. Germline CDR1 is SGDLS and CDR2 is YYNGEE. The CDR3 has 15 residues.